What follows are 9 T cell receptor beta chains derived from one specimen sequenced in a study of blood T cell repertoires in COVID-19. TCRdb's copy holds only in-frame clones and misses some; the assay was immunoSEQ multiplex PCR. The table has some 100,000 clones, approximately 87% seen once; the top ten hold 6% to 7%. Sequenced: peripheral blood. The receptors here all came from a woman aged 45-59 years with acute or convalescent COVID-19.

The chain is built from TRBV28 and TRBJ1-2; unclear D gene. From germline, CDR1 is MDHEN and CDR2 SYDVKM. Trimming pared 4 bases from V and 5 bases from J, leaving 17 bases between. CDR3 size: 15 residues. CDR3 nucleotide sequence: TGTGCCAGCAGTTCGCCGGGAGCGGATGCTTATGGCTACACCTTC. This gives the protein CASSSPGADAYGYTF.

The chain links TRBV6-5 to TRBJ1-2; D is possibly TRBD1 (6 bases). Germline loops: CDR1 MNHEY, CDR2 SVGAGI. V lost 3 bases and J 4 bases, leaving 15 bases between the germline ends. The CDR3 has 15 amino acids. CDR3 protein: CASSYLRDTSYGYTF. CDR3 DNA sequence: TGTGCCAGCAGTTATCTCCGGGACACTAGCTATGGCTACACCTTC.

This clone has just a few counts. This rearrangement joins TRBV12-3 or TRBV12-4 to TRBJ1-5; TRBD1 might be the D (6 bases). Trimming cost V 6 bases and J 5 bases, with 11 bases left between them. The CDR3 extends over 13 amino acids. The CDR3 sequence: CASRSTGYQPQHF. The CDR3 coding sequence is TGTGCCAGCAGGTCCACAGGGTATCAGCCCCAGCATTTT.

This sequence joins TRBV7-8 and TRBJ1-6; TRBD1 matches 7 bases. The J segment lost 8 bases and the V segment lost 6 bases, leaving 10 bases of the junction unmatched. From germline, CDR1 is SGHVS and CDR2 FQNEAQ. CDR3 length equals 15 residues. The CDR3 DNA sequence: TGTGCCAGCAGGCCACAGGGGCGAGGGGATTCACCCCTCCACTTT. Translation gives CASRPQGRGDSPLHF.

The V and J genes are TRBV6-5 and TRBJ2-3, with 10 bases identical to TRBD2. Germline V gene sequence: CDR1 MNHEY, CDR2 SVGAGI. This CDR3 is 14 amino acids long. The CDR3 spells CVVSAGGPPDTQYF. In DNA form, the CDR3 reads TGTGTCGTATCAGCGGGGGGGCCGCCAGATACGCAGTATTTT.

For this clone: Other DNA sequences of this sample code for an identical CDR3. The V gene is TRBV5-4, the J gene TRBJ1-1; tentatively, D is TRBD1 (5 bases). V gave up 4 bases and J gave up 1 base, with 11 bases separating them. The CDR3 loop spans 14 amino acids. Germline V gene lookup returns CDR1 SGHNT and CDR2 YYREEE (reference sequence). CDR3 amino acids: CASSPGQGNTEAFF. The CDR3 DNA sequence: TGTGCCAGCAGCCCTGGACAAGGGAACACTGAAGCTTTCTTT.

The V gene is TRBV18, the J gene TRBJ1-1, with D unclear. The CDR3 has 15 residues. From germline, CDR1 is KGHSH and CDR2 LQKENI. Trimming shortened V by 6 bases and J by 5 bases, and 19 bases separated the two germline ends. CDR3 in amino acids: CASSPRNVERTEAFF. The CDR3, as DNA: TGTGCCAGCTCGCCCCGGAATGTCGAGCGGACTGAAGCTTTCTTT.

The V call is TRBV15, the J call TRBJ1-3; tentative D call: TRBD1 (5 bases). Trimming shortened V by 2 bases and J by 1 base, and 15 bases separated the two germline ends. Germline CDR1 reads LNHNV; CDR2 reads YYDKDF (reference sequence). The CDR3 has 17 residues. CDR3 loop: CATSRKDGRGSGNTIYF. CDR3 in DNA: TGTGCCACCAGCAGAAAAGACGGGAGGGGATCTGGAAACACCATATATTTT. Full variable domain (outside the CDR3, taken from reference TRBV15 and TRBJ1-3): DAMVIQNPRYQVTQFGKPVTLSCSQTLNHNVMYWYQQKSSQAPKLLFHYYDKDFNNEADTPDNFQSRRPNTSFCFLDIRSPGLGDTAMYLCATSRKDGRGSGNTIYFGEGSWLTVV.

The chain links TRBV11-1 to TRBJ2-1, with D uncertain. CDR3 length: 11 residues. The germline gives CDR1 SGHAT, CDR2 FQDESV (reference sequence). The germline V and J ends were trimmed by 5 bases and 6 bases, with 5 bases remaining between them. The CDR3 loop is CASSPGNEQFF. The DNA for the CDR3 is TGTGCCAGCAGCCCGGGCAATGAGCAGTTCTTC.